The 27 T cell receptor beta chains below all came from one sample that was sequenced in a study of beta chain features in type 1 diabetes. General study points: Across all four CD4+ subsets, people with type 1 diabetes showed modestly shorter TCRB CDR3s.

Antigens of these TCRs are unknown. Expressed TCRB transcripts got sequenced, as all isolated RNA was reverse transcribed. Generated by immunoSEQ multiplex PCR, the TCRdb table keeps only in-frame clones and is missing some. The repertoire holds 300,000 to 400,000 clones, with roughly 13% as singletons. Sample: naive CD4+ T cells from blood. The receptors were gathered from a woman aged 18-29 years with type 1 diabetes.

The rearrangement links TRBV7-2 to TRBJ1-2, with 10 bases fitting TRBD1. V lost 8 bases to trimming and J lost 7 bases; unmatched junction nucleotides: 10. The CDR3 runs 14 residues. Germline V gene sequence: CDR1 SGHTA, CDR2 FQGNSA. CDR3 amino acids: CASLGGDRGRGYTF. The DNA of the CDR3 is TGTGCCAGCTTGGGTGGGGACAGGGGCCGTGGCTACACCTTC.

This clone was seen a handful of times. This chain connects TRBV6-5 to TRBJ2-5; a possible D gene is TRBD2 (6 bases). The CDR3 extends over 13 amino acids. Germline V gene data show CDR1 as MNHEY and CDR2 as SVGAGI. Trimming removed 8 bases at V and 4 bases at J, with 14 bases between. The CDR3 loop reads CASYRGSGETQYF. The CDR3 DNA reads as TGTGCCAGCTACCGAGGTAGCGGAGAGACCCAGTACTTC.

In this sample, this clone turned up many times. This CDR3 is CSVAGQMNTEAFF. The CDR3 region has the DNA TGCAGCGTTGCGGGACAGATGAACACTGAAGCTTTCTTT. The rearrangement joins TRBV29-1 to TRBJ1-1; 7 positions agree with TRBD1. The V and J ends lost 4 bases and 0 bases, in that order; junction bases with no gene match: 2. Germline CDR1 and CDR2: SQVTM and ANQGSEA. The CDR3 sequence is 13 residues long.

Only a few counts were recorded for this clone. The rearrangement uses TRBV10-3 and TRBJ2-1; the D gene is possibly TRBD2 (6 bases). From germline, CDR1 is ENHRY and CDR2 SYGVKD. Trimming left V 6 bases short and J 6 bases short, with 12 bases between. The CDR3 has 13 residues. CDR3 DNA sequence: TGTGCCATCAGAATACTAGCAACCAATGAGCAGTTCTTC. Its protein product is CAIRILATNEQFF.

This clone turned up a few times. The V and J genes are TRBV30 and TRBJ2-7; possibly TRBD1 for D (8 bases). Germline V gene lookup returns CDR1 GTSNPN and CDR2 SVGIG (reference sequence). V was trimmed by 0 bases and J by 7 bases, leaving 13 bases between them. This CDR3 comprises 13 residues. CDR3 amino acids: CAWSVNRGGEQYV. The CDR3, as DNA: TGTGCCTGGAGTGTAAACAGGGGGGGGGAGCAGTACGTC.

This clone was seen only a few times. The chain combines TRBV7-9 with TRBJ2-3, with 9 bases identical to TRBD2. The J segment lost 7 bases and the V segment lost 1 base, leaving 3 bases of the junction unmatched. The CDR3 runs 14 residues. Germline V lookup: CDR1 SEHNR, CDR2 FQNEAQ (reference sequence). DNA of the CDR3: TGTGCCAGCAGCTTAGGACTAGCGGAAAATACGCAGTATTTT. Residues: CASSLGLAENTQYF.

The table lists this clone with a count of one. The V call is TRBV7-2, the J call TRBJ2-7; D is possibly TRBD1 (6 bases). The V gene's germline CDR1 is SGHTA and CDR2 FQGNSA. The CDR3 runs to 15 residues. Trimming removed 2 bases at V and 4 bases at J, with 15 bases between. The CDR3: CASSLYAGVAYEQYF. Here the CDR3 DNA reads TGTGCCAGCAGCTTATATGCAGGGGTTGCTTACGAGCAGTACTTC.

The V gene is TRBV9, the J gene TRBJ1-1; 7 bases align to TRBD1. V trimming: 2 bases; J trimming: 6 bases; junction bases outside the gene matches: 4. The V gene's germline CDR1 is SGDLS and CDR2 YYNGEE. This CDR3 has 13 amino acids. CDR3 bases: TGTGCCAGCAGCGTCGGGACAGACGCTGAAGCTTTCTTT. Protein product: CASSVGTDAEAFF.

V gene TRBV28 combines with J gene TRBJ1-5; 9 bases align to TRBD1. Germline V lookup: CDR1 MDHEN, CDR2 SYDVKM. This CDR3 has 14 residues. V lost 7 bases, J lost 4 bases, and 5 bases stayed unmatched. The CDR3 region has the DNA TGTGCCAGCATTGACGGGACAGGGAATCAGCCCCAGCATTTT. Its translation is CASIDGTGNQPQHF. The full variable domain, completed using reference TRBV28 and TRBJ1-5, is DVKVTQSSRYLVKRTGEKVFLECVQDMDHENMFWYRQDPGLGLRLIYFSYDVKMKEKGDIPEGYSVSREKKERFSLILESASTNQTSMYLCASIDGTGNQPQHFGDGTRLSIL.

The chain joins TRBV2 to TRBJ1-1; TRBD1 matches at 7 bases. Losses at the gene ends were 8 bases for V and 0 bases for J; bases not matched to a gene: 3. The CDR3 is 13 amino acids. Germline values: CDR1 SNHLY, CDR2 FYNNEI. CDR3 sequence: CASAGQMNTEAFF. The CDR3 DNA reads TGTGCCAGCGCGGGACAGATGAACACTGAAGCTTTCTTT.

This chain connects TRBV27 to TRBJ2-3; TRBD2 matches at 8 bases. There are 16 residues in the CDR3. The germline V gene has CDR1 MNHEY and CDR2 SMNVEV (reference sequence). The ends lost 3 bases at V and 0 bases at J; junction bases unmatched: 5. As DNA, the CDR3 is TGTGCCAGCAGTTTTTTGGCTAGCGGGAGCACAGATACGCAGTATTTT. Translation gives CASSFLASGSTDTQYF.

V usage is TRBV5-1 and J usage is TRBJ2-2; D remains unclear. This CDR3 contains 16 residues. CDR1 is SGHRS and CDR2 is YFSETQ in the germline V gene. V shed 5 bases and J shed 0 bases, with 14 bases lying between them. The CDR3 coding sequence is TGCGCCAGCAGAGAAAACGGGTTTACGAACACCGGGGAGCTGTTTTTT. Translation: CASRENGFTNTGELFF.

The chain's CDR3 is CASSPGLAGGPHSYNEQFF. The CDR3 nucleotides read TGCGCCAGCAGCCCCGGACTAGCGGGGGGGCCCCACTCCTACAATGAGCAGTTCTTC. The rearrangement uses TRBV5-1 and TRBJ2-1; the match to TRBD2 covers 15 bases. This CDR3 is 19 amino acids long. Trimming took 4 bases from V and 0 from J; bases not matched to a gene: 8. In germline, CDR1 is SGHRS, CDR2 YFSETQ.

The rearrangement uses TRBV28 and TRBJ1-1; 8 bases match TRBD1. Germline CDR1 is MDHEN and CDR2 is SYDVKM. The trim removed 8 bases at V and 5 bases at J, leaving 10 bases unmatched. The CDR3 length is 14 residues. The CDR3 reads CASLPQGAKTEAFF. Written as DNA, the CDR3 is TGTGCCAGCCTTCCCCAGGGGGCGAAGACTGAAGCTTTCTTT. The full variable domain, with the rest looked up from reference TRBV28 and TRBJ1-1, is DVKVTQSSRYLVKRTGEKVFLECVQDMDHENMFWYRQDPGLGLRLIYFSYDVKMKEKGDIPEGYSVSREKKERFSLILESASTNQTSMYLCASLPQGAKTEAFFGQGTRLTVV.

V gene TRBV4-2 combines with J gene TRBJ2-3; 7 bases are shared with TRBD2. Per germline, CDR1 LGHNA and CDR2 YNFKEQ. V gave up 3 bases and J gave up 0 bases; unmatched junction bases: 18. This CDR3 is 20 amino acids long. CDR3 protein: CASSHRVKKEREGSTDTQYF. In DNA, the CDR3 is TGTGCCAGCAGCCACCGAGTAAAGAAGGAGAGGGAGGGTAGCACAGATACGCAGTATTTT.

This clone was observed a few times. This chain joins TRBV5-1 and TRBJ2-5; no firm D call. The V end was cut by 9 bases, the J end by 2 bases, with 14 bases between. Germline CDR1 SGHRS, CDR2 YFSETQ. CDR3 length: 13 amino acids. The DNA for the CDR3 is TGCGCCACTTCAATTCAGTATCAAGAGACCCAGTACTTC. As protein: CATSIQYQETQYF.

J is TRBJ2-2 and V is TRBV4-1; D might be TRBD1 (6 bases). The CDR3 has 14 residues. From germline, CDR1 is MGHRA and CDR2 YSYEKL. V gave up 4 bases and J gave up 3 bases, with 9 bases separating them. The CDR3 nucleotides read TGCGCCAGCAGCCGCAAGGGGGACACCGGGGAGCTGTTTTTT. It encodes CASSRKGDTGELFF.

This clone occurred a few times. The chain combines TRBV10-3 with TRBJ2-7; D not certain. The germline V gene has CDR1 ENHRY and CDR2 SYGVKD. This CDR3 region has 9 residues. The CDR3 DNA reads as TGTCTCCGCGGCTACGAGCAGTACGTC. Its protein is CLRGYEQYV.

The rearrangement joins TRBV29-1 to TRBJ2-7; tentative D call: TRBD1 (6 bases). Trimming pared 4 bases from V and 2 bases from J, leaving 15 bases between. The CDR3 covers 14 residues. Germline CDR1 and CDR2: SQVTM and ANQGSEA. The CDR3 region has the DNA TGCAGCGTTGGCTGGACAGTGGGACCCTACGAGCAGTACTTC. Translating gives CSVGWTVGPYEQYF.

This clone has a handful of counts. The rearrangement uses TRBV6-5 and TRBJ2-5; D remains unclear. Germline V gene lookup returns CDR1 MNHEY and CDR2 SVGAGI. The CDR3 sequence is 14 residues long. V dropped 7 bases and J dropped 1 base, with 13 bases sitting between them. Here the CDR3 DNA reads TGTGCCAGCACTTCGAACCAGATCCAAGAGACCCAGTACTTC. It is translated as CASTSNQIQETQYF.

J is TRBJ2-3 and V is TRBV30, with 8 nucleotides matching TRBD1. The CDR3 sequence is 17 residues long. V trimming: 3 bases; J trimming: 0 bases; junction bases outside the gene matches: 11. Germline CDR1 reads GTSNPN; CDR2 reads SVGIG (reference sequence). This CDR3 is CAWSPPGQVISTDTQYF. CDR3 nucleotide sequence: TGTGCCTGGAGCCCGCCGGGACAGGTCATTAGCACAGATACGCAGTATTTT. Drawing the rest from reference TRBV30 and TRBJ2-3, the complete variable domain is SQTIHQWPATLVQPVGSPLSLECTVEGTSNPNLYWYRQAAGRGLQLLFYSVGIGQISSEVPQNLSASRPQDRQFILSSKKLLLSDSGFYLCAWSPPGQVISTDTQYFGPGTRLTVL.

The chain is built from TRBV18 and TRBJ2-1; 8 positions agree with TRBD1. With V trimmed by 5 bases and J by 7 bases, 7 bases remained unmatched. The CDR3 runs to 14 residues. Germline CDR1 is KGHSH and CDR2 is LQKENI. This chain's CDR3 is CASSKGTGWNEQFF. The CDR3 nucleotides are TGTGCCAGCTCAAAAGGGACAGGCTGGAATGAGCAGTTCTTC.

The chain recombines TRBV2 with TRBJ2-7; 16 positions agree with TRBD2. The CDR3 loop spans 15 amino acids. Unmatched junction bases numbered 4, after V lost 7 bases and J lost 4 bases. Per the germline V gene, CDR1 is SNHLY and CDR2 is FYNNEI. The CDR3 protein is CASTPGLAGGYEQYF. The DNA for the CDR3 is TGTGCCAGCACCCCGGGACTAGCGGGAGGGTACGAGCAGTACTTC.

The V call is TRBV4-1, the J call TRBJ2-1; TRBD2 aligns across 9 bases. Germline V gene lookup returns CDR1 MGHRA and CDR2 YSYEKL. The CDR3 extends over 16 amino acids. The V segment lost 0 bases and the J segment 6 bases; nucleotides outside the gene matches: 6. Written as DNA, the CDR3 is TGCGCCAGCAGCCAAGATCCGAGCGGGAGGCGCAATGAGCAGTTCTTC. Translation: CASSQDPSGRRNEQFF.

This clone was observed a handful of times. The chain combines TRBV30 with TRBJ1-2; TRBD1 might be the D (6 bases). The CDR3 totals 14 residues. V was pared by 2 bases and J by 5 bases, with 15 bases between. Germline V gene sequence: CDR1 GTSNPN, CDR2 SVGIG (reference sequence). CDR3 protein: CAWSLSGGAYGYTF. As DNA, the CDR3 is TGTGCCTGGAGTCTATCGGGGGGGGCGTATGGCTACACCTTC.

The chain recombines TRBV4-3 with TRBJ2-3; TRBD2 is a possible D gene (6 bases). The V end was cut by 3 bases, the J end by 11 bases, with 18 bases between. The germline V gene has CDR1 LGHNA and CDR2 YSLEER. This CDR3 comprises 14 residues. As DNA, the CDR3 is TGCGCCAGCAGCCAGACGCAGGGCGGGACCCTGCAGTATTTT. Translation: CASSQTQGGTLQYF.

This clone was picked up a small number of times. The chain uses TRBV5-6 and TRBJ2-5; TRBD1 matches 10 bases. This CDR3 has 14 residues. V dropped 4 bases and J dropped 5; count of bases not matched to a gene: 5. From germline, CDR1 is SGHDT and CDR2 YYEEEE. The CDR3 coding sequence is TGTGCCAGCAGCCAGACAGGGGGCCAGGAGACCCAGTACTTC. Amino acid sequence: CASSQTGGQETQYF.